This note documents a single TCR beta chain sequence. This sample was included in a study of blood T cell repertoires in COVID-19. Study background: PBMCs, B-cell-depleted T cells, or T cells were the source of the cDNA or gDNA that made up the material.

Only in-frame clones appear in the TCRdb table, and some are missing; sequencing was by immunoSEQ multiplex PCR. The table has a few hundred thousand clones, around 87% seen once. This CDR3 is 15 amino acids long. After removal of 1 base from V and 11 bases from J, the junction contained 9 bases not matched to a gene. Germline CDR1 reads SGHTA; CDR2 reads FQGNSA. The sequenced sample was peripheral blood. This TCR came from a woman aged 45-60 years with acute or convalescent COVID-19. This chain links TRBV7-2 with TRBJ1-5, with 9 positions matching TRBD1. CDR3 in DNA: TGTGCCAGCAGCTTAGGCGGACAGGGGTTAGAAACCCAGCATTTT. Its translation: CASSLGGQGLETQHF.